A single sample is the source of the 17 T cell receptor beta chains below, sequenced in a study of T-cell reconstitution after alpha-beta-depleted transplantation in children. Unique molecular identifiers were incorporated during preparation of the TCRbeta library. MiXCR, applied by TCRdb to the PCR reads, yields one record per CDR3 protein. The repertoire holds about 980,000 distinct CDR3 sequences, roughly 29% seen once, with about 28% in the top ten. This specimen consisted of PBMCs, mostly from graft donor cells, obtained 360 days after TCRalphabeta/CD19-depleted stem cell transplant. Every receptor here comes from a boy in the first two years of life who had a stem cell transplant for SCID, so the T cells may come from the graft donor.

This clonotype was observed a handful of times. The CDR3 region is CASRGGVGTEAFF. Here the CDR3 DNA reads TGTGCCTCCAGGGGCGGGGTCGGCACTGAAGCTTTCTTT. V usage is TRBV12-3 or TRBV12-4 and J usage is TRBJ1-1; D perhaps matches TRBD1 (6 bases). The CDR3 length is 13 residues. Trimming removed 11 bases from V and 4 bases from J, with 17 bases in between.

The chain links TRBV20-1 to TRBJ2-5; the match to TRBD2 covers 10 bases. Per germline, CDR1 DFQATT and CDR2 SNEGSKA (reference sequence). J lost 1 base, V lost 3 bases, and 5 bases had no gene match. The CDR3 consists of 15 residues. This CDR3 reads CSASPSGGLQETQYF. The CDR3 bases are TGCAGTGCTAGTCCTAGCGGGGGCCTCCAAGAGACCCAGTACTTC.

This chain connects TRBV12-3 or TRBV12-4 to TRBJ2-5; D is possibly TRBD1 (5 bases). Between the trimmed V and J ends, which lost 8 bases and 2 bases, there was a span of 15 bases. The CDR3 extends over 14 amino acids. Written as DNA, the CDR3 is TGTGCCAGCGCCCTAGGGGCCCTTCAAGAGACCCAGTACTTC. Protein product: CASALGALQETQYF.

This clonotype was seen only a few times. The V call is TRBV10-3, the J call TRBJ1-3, with 7 bases identical to TRBD1. Trimming removed 3 bases from V and 0 bases from J; junction bases left unmatched: 8. The CDR3 loop spans 17 amino acids. Germline assignment: CDR1 ENHRY and CDR2 SYGVKD. The CDR3 reads CAISEIGRGISGNTIYF. The DNA for the CDR3 is TGTGCCATCAGTGAAATTGGCAGGGGGATCTCTGGAAACACCATATATTTT.

This clonotype was detected only a few times. This sequence joins TRBV12-3 or TRBV12-4 and TRBJ1-1, with 7 bases identical to TRBD1. The V gene end was trimmed by 3 bases and the J gene end by 8 bases; junction bases not matched to a gene: 6. There are 13 residues in the CDR3. The CDR3 bases are TGTGCCAGCAGTTTTGGAGACAGGGCCGAAGCTTTCTTT. Its translation is CASSFGDRAEAFF.

The chain has TRBV2 and TRBJ2-1, with D tentatively TRBD1 or TRBD2 (5 bases each). V gave up 7 bases and J gave up 1 base, with 14 bases separating them. CDR3 size: 15 residues. Looked up from germline, CDR1 is SNHLY and CDR2 is FYNNEI. The CDR3 sequence: CASIMGVWSYNEQFF. DNA for the CDR3: TGTGCCAGCATAATGGGGGTTTGGTCCTACAATGAGCAGTTCTTC.

The chain couples TRBV5-1 to TRBJ2-2; no reliable D call. Trimming left V 3 bases short and J 7 bases short, with 10 bases between. The CDR3 loop spans 13 amino acids. The germline CDR1 and CDR2 sequences are SGHRS and YFSETQ. The CDR3 DNA follows: TGCGCCAGCAGCTACCGCGTGGTCGGGGAGCTGTTTTTT. It yields the protein CASSYRVVGELFF.

The gene calls are TRBV18 and TRBJ1-1; D not resolved. CDR3 length equals 12 residues. V lost 6 bases and J lost 10, with 15 bases in between. The germline V gene encodes CDR1 KGHSH and CDR2 LQKENI. The CDR3 spells CASSSSILGAFF. As DNA, the CDR3 is TGTGCCAGCTCCTCTTCGATATTGGGAGCTTTCTTT.

This clonotype appeared a few times. The CDR3 loop reads CSAVTGYGYTF. CDR3 DNA: TGCAGTGCGGTAACTGGATATGGCTACACCTTC. This chain links TRBV20-1 with TRBJ1-2; no clear D gene. Trimming removed 6 bases at V and 5 bases at J, with 10 bases between. Germline assignment: CDR1 DFQATT and CDR2 SNEGSKA (reference sequence). The CDR3 runs 11 residues.

V gene TRBV12-3 or TRBV12-4 combines with J gene TRBJ2-2; no firm D call. The CDR3 loop spans 14 amino acids. V was cut by 5 bases and J by 6 bases, with 13 bases left in between. The CDR3 loop reads CASSRTDGAGELFF. The CDR3 DNA follows: TGTGCCAGCAGTCGGACCGACGGCGCCGGGGAGCTGTTTTTT.

The chain links TRBV29-1 to TRBJ1-1; D is ambiguous. Between the trimmed V and J ends, which lost 7 bases and 1 base, there was a span of 10 bases. The length of the CDR3 is 12 residues. Germline V gene data show CDR1 as SQVTM and CDR2 as ANQGSEA. This CDR3 is CSAKTANTEAFF. CDR3 sequence (DNA): TGCAGCGCCAAGACGGCGAACACTGAAGCTTTCTTT.

In DNA form, the CDR3 reads TGTGCCAGCAGCTCTGGACCGAATCACTACGAGCAGTACTTC. This codes for CASSSGPNHYEQYF. The genes are TRBV7-9 and TRBJ2-7; D call uncertain. CDR3 length: 14 amino acids. Germline loops: CDR1 SEHNR, CDR2 FQNEAQ (reference sequence). Trimming removed 4 bases from V and 3 bases from J, with 13 bases in between.

This sequence joins TRBV7-9 and TRBJ1-3; 7 nucleotides align to TRBD1. Germline CDR1 and CDR2: SEHNR and FQNEAQ (reference sequence). This CDR3 has 14 amino acids. V dropped 5 bases and J dropped 4; count of bases not matched to a gene: 5. The CDR3: CASSRTGQGNTIYF. Here the CDR3 DNA reads TGTGCCAGCAGCAGGACGGGACAGGGAAACACCATATATTTT. Using reference TRBV7-9 and TRBJ1-3 for the parts outside the CDR3, the full variable domain is DTGVSQNPRHKITKRGQNVTFRCDPISEHNRLYWYRQTLGQGPEFLTYFQNEAQLEKSRLLSDRFSAERPKGSFSTLEIQRTEQGDSAMYLCASSRTGQGNTIYFGEGSWLTVV.

The sample holds a few counts of this clonotype. V and J are TRBV7-6 and TRBJ2-2; 7 bases are a match to TRBD1. The CDR3 runs 16 residues. Germline V gene data show CDR1 as SGHVS and CDR2 as FNYEAQ. V gave up 3 bases and J gave up 7 bases; unmatched junction bases: 11. This CDR3 reads CASSFRGPRGIGELFF. The CDR3, as DNA: TGTGCCAGCAGCTTTCGTGGGCCCAGGGGGATCGGGGAGCTGTTTTTT. The full variable domain, completed using reference TRBV7-6 and TRBJ2-2, is GAGVSQSPRYKVTKRGQDVALRCDPISGHVSLYWYRQALGQGPEFLTYFNYEAQQDKSGLPNDRFSAERPEGSISTLTIQRTEQRDSAMYRCASSFRGPRGIGELFFGEGSRLTVL.

This clonotype occurred a few times. V gene TRBV24-1 combines with J gene TRBJ2-5; D gene unclear. The CDR3 contains 16 residues. The ends were cut back, 2 bases at V and 1 base at J, with 13 bases in the middle. From germline, CDR1 is KGHDR and CDR2 SFDVKD. The CDR3 spells CATSDWASPFQETQYF. The CDR3 DNA follows: TGTGCCACCAGTGATTGGGCTTCCCCGTTCCAAGAGACCCAGTACTTC.

This clonotype has more than one count but fewer than ten. This chain links TRBV4-2 with TRBJ2-6; D is unclear. The ends were cut back, 3 bases at V and 0 bases at J, with 12 bases in the middle. The CDR3 totals 17 residues. Germline CDR1 LGHNA, CDR2 YNFKEQ. CDR3 protein: CASSQADIHSGANVLTF. The CDR3 nucleotides read TGTGCCAGCAGCCAGGCTGACATCCACTCTGGGGCCAACGTCCTGACTTTC.

This clonotype was observed a few times. The rearrangement joins TRBV3-1 to TRBJ2-5; no definite D call. In germline, CDR1 is LGHDT, CDR2 YNNKEL (reference sequence). This CDR3 spans 12 amino acids. The germline V and J ends were trimmed by 6 bases and 7 bases, with 12 bases remaining between them. CDR3 amino acids: CASSPNGGTQYF. The CDR3 nucleotides read TGTGCCAGCAGTCCCAATGGCGGGACCCAGTACTTC.